These 11 T cell receptor beta chains share one sample of origin, sequenced in a study of human T cells and chemical hapten exposure. One entry per CDR3 protein, called by TCRdb with MiXCR from the RACE reads. This repertoire shows some 360,000 distinct CDR3 sequences, 4.5% to 5.5% found once; its top ten account for 2.5% to 3%. Time point of the sample: pre-sensitization, week 0. Stated treatment: therapeutic diphenylcyclopropenone sensitization with weekly scalp DPC. Sequenced material: whole blood, taken in connection with sensitization to the hapten diphenylcyclopropenone (DPC). These receptors originate from a woman aged 45-60 years with alopecia areata. Some clones in this sample may be carry-over from other donors' samples.

The table lists this clonotype with many counts. The chain employs TRBV27 and TRBJ2-1; TRBD2 matches at 12 bases. With V trimmed by 2 bases and J by 7 bases, 3 bases remained unmatched. Germline loops: CDR1 MNHEY, CDR2 SMNVEV (reference sequence). The CDR3 has 15 amino acids. The chain's CDR3 is CASSLRLAGANEQFF. The DNA for the CDR3 is TGTGCCAGCAGTTTAAGACTAGCGGGAGCGAATGAGCAGTTCTTC.

This clonotype has at least ten counts. The V and J genes are TRBV29-1 and TRBJ2-1, with 8 bases aligning to TRBD1. The V gene end was trimmed by 4 bases and the J gene end by 7 bases; junction bases not matched to a gene: 12. Germline CDR1 is SQVTM and CDR2 is ANQGSEA. This CDR3 region has 15 residues. The CDR3 DNA is TGCAGCGTTGGACGGGCTCAGGGGGCGGGGAATGAGCAGTTCTTC. The encoded protein is CSVGRAQGAGNEQFF.

This clonotype appeared many times. The chain couples TRBV7-8 to TRBJ2-5; D gene unclear. Trimming took 3 bases from V and 7 from J, leaving 3 bases between them. Germline V gives CDR1 SGHVS, CDR2 FQNEAQ. This CDR3 contains 10 residues. The CDR3 sequence is CASSLGTQYF. The DNA for the CDR3 is TGTGCCAGCAGCTTGGGGACCCAGTACTTC.

The sample holds a few counts of this clonotype. CDR3 DNA sequence: TGTGCCAGCAGCTTAGACTGGGAGGATGGCTACACCTTC. This translates into CASSLDWEDGYTF. The chain recombines TRBV7-9 with TRBJ1-2, with unresolved D. Trimming cost V 1 base and J 6 bases, with 9 bases left between them. The V gene's germline CDR1 is SEHNR and CDR2 FQNEAQ (reference sequence). The CDR3 runs to 13 residues.

Many counts were recorded for this clonotype. The chain carries TRBV27 and TRBJ1-2; D remains unclear. Germline lookup yields CDR1 MNHEY and CDR2 SMNVEV (reference sequence). CDR3 length equals 13 residues. V lost 4 bases and J 2 bases, leaving 8 bases between the germline ends. The CDR3: CASSSGRNYGYTF. As DNA, the CDR3 is TGTGCCAGCAGTTCCGGACGGAACTATGGCTACACCTTC.

The genes are TRBV2 and TRBJ1-1; D remains ambiguous. Germline-derived CDR1 and CDR2 are SNHLY and FYNNEI. CDR3 length: 12 amino acids. The ends were cut back, 6 bases at V and 4 bases at J, with 9 bases in the middle. CDR3 coding DNA: TGTGCCAGCAGCCTCTTTGGCACTGAAGCTTTCTTT. The encoded protein is CASSLFGTEAFF.

This clonotype came up many times. This chain uses TRBV6-6 with TRBJ1-5; maybe TRBD1 (6 bases). The CDR3 runs 13 residues. The germline V gene encodes CDR1 MNHNY and CDR2 SVGAGI (reference sequence). V was pared by 7 bases and J by 7 bases, with 14 bases between. The CDR3 protein is CASTQGLGQPQHF. DNA for the CDR3: TGTGCCAGCACCCAGGGGCTAGGCCAGCCCCAGCATTTT.

This clonotype was picked up many times. This CDR3 reads CAISETSYDHTQYF. The CDR3 DNA is TGTGCCATCAGTGAGACTAGCTACGATCATACGCAGTATTTT. The gene calls are TRBV10-3 and TRBJ2-3; D possibly corresponds to TRBD2 (6 bases). The germline gives CDR1 ENHRY, CDR2 SYGVKD. This CDR3 is built from 14 residues. V lost 2 bases, J lost 7 bases, and 13 bases lay in between.

This clonotype was detected a few times. This rearrangement joins TRBV10-3 to TRBJ2-3; tentative D call: TRBD2 (6 bases). V dropped 1 base and J dropped 3 bases, with 11 bases sitting between them. The germline V gene encodes CDR1 ENHRY and CDR2 SYGVKD. This CDR3 is built from 15 residues. DNA of the CDR3: TGTGCCATCAGTGAGTGGATAGCGGCAACAGATACGCAGTATTTT. This codes for CAISEWIAATDTQYF.

This clonotype has ten or more counts. The rearrangement uses TRBV15 and TRBJ1-5; perhaps TRBD1 as D (5 bases). V dropped 0 bases and J dropped 3 bases, with 9 bases sitting between them. The V gene's germline CDR1 is LNHNV and CDR2 YYDKDF (reference sequence). CDR3 size: 15 residues. CDR3 nucleotide sequence: TGTGCCACCAGCAGAGATCAGGGACTCAATCAGCCCCAGCATTTT. This codes for CATSRDQGLNQPQHF.

J is TRBJ2-6 and V is TRBV2; D may be TRBD2 (6 bases). CDR1 is SNHLY and CDR2 is FYNNEI in the germline V gene. This CDR3 is 13 amino acids long. Trimming took 11 bases from V and 4 from J, leaving 12 bases between them. This CDR3 reads CAGTLQGANVLTF. In nucleotides, the CDR3 is TGTGCCGGGACTCTTCAGGGGGCCAACGTCCTGACTTTC.